The text below deals with one TCR beta chain. This sample is part of a study of blood T cell repertoires in COVID-19. For the study at large: Both acute and convalescent COVID-19 samples were obtained from the United States, Italy and Spain. In each case, the material was cDNA or gDNA derived from T cells, B-cell-depleted T cells, or PBMCs.

Original analysis: Reference gene primer amplification yielded estimated nucleated cell counts. Profiled with immunoSEQ multiplex PCR; TCRdb holds only in-frame clones, not every one. For V, J and clone size, that table is used; D and trimming come from the DNA. The table lists roughly 140,000 clones, roughly 84% of them singletons. V lost 0 bases and J 6 bases, leaving 14 bases between the germline ends. Germline CDR1 is MNHEY and CDR2 is SVGAGI. The CDR3 spans 15 residues. The rearrangement joins TRBV6-5 to TRBJ1-2, with TRBD1 as a possible D gene (6 bases). Material for sequencing was peripheral blood. This clonotype was sampled from a woman aged 50 to 60 with acute or convalescent COVID-19. The CDR3 region is CASSYSSGGPDGYTF. In DNA form, the CDR3 reads TGTGCCAGCAGTTACTCGAGCGGGGGGCCGGATGGCTACACCTTC.